The 32 T cell receptor beta chains given below trace back to one sample, sequenced in a study of CD8 T cells in Susac syndrome. RNA was extracted with the RNeasy kit, and a quantity of roughly 0.5 to 1 ug was reverse transcribed using random hexamers. TCRdb ran MiXCR on the immunoSEQ multiplex PCR reads and lists one entry per CDR3 protein. Among 25,000 to 35,000 distinct CDR3 sequences listed, 94% were seen once. Sequencing was carried out using CD8+ T cells from PBMCs. These receptors were obtained from a human donor in good health.

The gene calls are TRBV6-2 or TRBV6-3 and TRBJ2-1, with 7 nucleotides matching TRBD2. Germline CDR1 reads MNHEY; CDR2 reads SVGEGT. The CDR3 spans 15 residues. With V trimmed by 4 bases and J by 10 bases, 13 bases remained unmatched. The CDR3 is CASSSPPGRTREQFF. The CDR3 region has the DNA TGTGCCAGCAGTTCTCCTCCGGGACGGACTAGGGAGCAGTTCTTC.

This chain joins TRBV24-1 and TRBJ2-1, with 7 positions matching TRBD1. V lost 4 bases and J lost 14; bases outside the gene matches: 13. Looked up from germline, CDR1 is KGHDR and CDR2 is SFDVKD. CDR3 length equals 14 residues. CDR3 protein: CATSDRGDSSSKFF. Here the CDR3 DNA reads TGTGCCACCAGTGACCGAGGGGACAGCAGCTCGAAGTTCTTC.

V and J are TRBV13 and TRBJ2-1; possibly TRBD1 or TRBD2 for D (6 bases each). Germline CDR1 is PRHDT and CDR2 is FYEKMQ (reference sequence). V gave up 0 bases and J gave up 5 bases, with 11 bases separating them. The CDR3 is 15 residues long. CDR3: CASSLGRGTHNEQFF. The CDR3, as DNA: TGTGCCAGCAGCTTAGGCCGCGGGACACACAATGAGCAGTTCTTC.

The chain employs TRBV12-3 or TRBV12-4 and TRBJ1-4, with unresolved D. Trimming stripped 3 bases from V and 0 bases from J, with 11 bases between. CDR3 length equals 16 residues. In DNA, the CDR3 is TGTGCCAGCAGTTTGGTTGGGATTGCAACTAATGAAAAACTGTTTTTT. It encodes CASSLVGIATNEKLFF.

V gene TRBV29-1 combines with J gene TRBJ2-2, with D unclear. Germline V lookup: CDR1 SQVTM, CDR2 ANQGSEA. The ends were cut back, 3 bases at V and 7 bases at J, with 12 bases in the middle. The CDR3 runs 13 residues. DNA for the CDR3: TGCAGCGTTGATGTAAAGGAAGGCGGGGAGCTGTTTTTT. It encodes CSVDVKEGGELFF.

V and J are TRBV19 and TRBJ2-1; TRBD2 matches at 7 bases. CDR1 and CDR2 from the germline V gene are LNHDA and SQIVND (reference sequence). Trimming at V came to 3 bases and at J to 5 bases, leaving 1 base not matched to a gene. The CDR3 sequence is 13 residues long. The CDR3 sequence: CASSISGDNEQFF. CDR3 nucleotide sequence: TGTGCCAGTAGTATCAGCGGGGACAATGAGCAGTTCTTC.

The chain has TRBV7-9 and TRBJ2-7; D is unclear. Trimming shortened V by 5 bases and J by 5 bases, and 10 bases separated the two germline ends. Germline assignment: CDR1 SEHNR and CDR2 FQNEAQ (reference sequence). The CDR3 extends over 12 amino acids. CDR3 bases: TGTGCCAGCAGCCGCCCCATGCACGAGCAGTACTTC. Its translation: CASSRPMHEQYF.

This clonotype has just a few counts. The chain recombines TRBV6-1 with TRBJ2-1, with TRBD1 as a possible D gene (5 bases). The CDR3 extends over 17 amino acids. Trimming removed 4 bases from V and 3 bases from J, with 19 bases in between. Germline V gene sequence: CDR1 MNHNS, CDR2 SASEGT. The CDR3 DNA is TGTGCCAGCAGTGTTCATACGTTTGGCAGGGTCTACAATGAGCAGTTCTTC. Its translation is CASSVHTFGRVYNEQFF.

The chain links TRBV5-8 to TRBJ1-2; 9 bases align to TRBD1. The trim removed 2 bases at V and 4 bases at J, leaving 3 bases unmatched. Germline-derived CDR1 and CDR2 are SGHTS and YDEGEE. This CDR3 contains 14 residues. In DNA form, the CDR3 reads TGTGCCAGCAGCTTACAGGGGGCGGCCTATGGCTACACCTTC. It encodes CASSLQGAAYGYTF.

V gene TRBV11-2 combines with J gene TRBJ2-7; TRBD1 matches at 8 bases. Germline CDR1 and CDR2: SGHAT and FQNNGV. V lost 4 bases to trimming and J lost 3 bases; unmatched junction nucleotides: 2. The CDR3 extends over 13 amino acids. The CDR3 DNA follows: TGTGCCAGCAGCTCGGACAGGGACTACGAGCAGTACTTC. This translates into CASSSDRDYEQYF. Based on the CDR3 plus reference TRBV11-2 and TRBJ2-7, the full variable domain is EAGVAQSPRYKIIEKRQSVAFWCNPISGHATLYWYQQILGQGPKLLIQFQNNGVVDDSQLPKDRFSAERLKGVDSTLKIQPAKLEDSAVYLCASSSDRDYEQYFGPGTRLTVT.

In DNA, the CDR3 is TGCAGTGCTAGACATCGGGAATACAATGAGCAGTTCTTC. Its protein product is CSARHREYNEQFF. This chain joins TRBV20-1 and TRBJ2-1, with D perhaps matching TRBD2 (5 bases). V shed 2 bases and J shed 4 bases, with 9 bases lying between them. This CDR3 has 13 residues. Germline V CDR1 and CDR2: DFQATT, SNEGSKA (reference sequence).

The chain uses TRBV9 and TRBJ2-2; D call uncertain. V was cut by 0 bases and J by 2 bases, with 8 bases left in between. CDR3 length equals 15 residues. Germline V lookup: CDR1 SGDLS, CDR2 YYNGEE. The CDR3 nucleotides read TGTGCCAGCAGCGTAGACGCCCTTAACACCGGGGAGCTGTTTTTT. It yields the protein CASSVDALNTGELFF.

CDR3 protein: CASSLGSSSYNEQFF. CDR3 bases: TGTGCCAGCAGCTTGGGATCTAGCTCCTACAATGAGCAGTTCTTC. The chain employs TRBV13 and TRBJ2-1; unclear D gene. CDR1 is PRHDT, CDR2 FYEKMQ, per germline (reference sequence). Deletions cut 3 bases from V and 0 bases from J, with 9 bases between. The CDR3 runs to 15 residues. The whole variable domain, filled in from reference TRBV13 and TRBJ2-1, reads AAGVIQSPRHLIKEKRETATLKCYPIPRHDTVYWYQQGPGQDPQFLISFYEKMQSDKGSIPDRFSAQQFSDYHSELNMSSLELGDSALYFCASSLGSSSYNEQFFGPGTRLTVL.

The V call is TRBV20-1, the J call TRBJ1-5, with 7 bases aligning to TRBD1. The CDR3 contains 15 residues. Germline values: CDR1 DFQATT, CDR2 SNEGSKA (reference sequence). The J segment lost 4 bases and the V segment lost 0 bases, leaving 6 bases of the junction unmatched. CDR3 DNA sequence: TGCAGTGCTAGAGACCGGAAGGGGGCGAATCAGCCCCAGCATTTT. Its translation: CSARDRKGANQPQHF.

The J gene is TRBJ2-1, the V gene TRBV14; 14 bases align to TRBD2. Germline trimming cut 5 bases from V and 9 bases from J; bases unmatched to any gene: 9. This CDR3 is built from 16 residues. Germline V gives CDR1 SGHDN, CDR2 FVKESK. The CDR3 loop reads CASSSRLAGGRVEQFF. The CDR3 DNA reads as TGTGCCAGCAGCTCCCGACTAGCGGGGGGGCGGGTTGAGCAGTTCTTC. Based on the CDR3 plus reference TRBV14 and TRBJ2-1, the full variable domain is EAGVTQFPSHSVIEKGQTVTLRCDPISGHDNLYWYRRVMGKEIKFLLHFVKESKQDESGMPNNRFLAERTGGTYSTLKVQPAELEDSGVYFCASSSRLAGGRVEQFFGPGTRLTVL.

The chain is built from TRBV4-3 and TRBJ1-5; TRBD1 matches at 12 bases. V dropped 5 bases and J dropped 5; count of bases not matched to a gene: 4. Germline CDR1 and CDR2: LGHNA and YSLEER. This CDR3 has 15 residues. CDR3 sequence reads: CASSSGTGGDQPQHF. For the CDR3, the DNA is TGCGCCAGCAGCTCCGGGACAGGGGGCGATCAGCCCCAGCATTTT.

The chain is built from TRBV14 and TRBJ2-3; 8 bases match TRBD1. The length of the CDR3 is 17 residues. The ends lost 2 bases at V and 2 bases at J; junction bases unmatched: 9. Germline assignment: CDR1 SGHDN and CDR2 FVKESK. The CDR3 region is CASSQLGQGVSTDTQYF. As DNA, the CDR3 is TGTGCCAGCAGCCAACTCGGACAGGGAGTCTCCACAGATACGCAGTATTTT.

This rearrangement joins TRBV5-1 to TRBJ1-1; TRBD1 agrees at 7 bases. The ends lost 0 bases at V and 4 bases at J; junction bases unmatched: 15. This CDR3 comprises 18 residues. The germline CDR1 and CDR2 sequences are SGHRS and YFSETQ. CDR3 amino acids: CASSLDPPGRGFSTEAFF. CDR3 coding DNA: TGCGCCAGCAGCTTGGACCCGCCTGGCAGGGGGTTTTCCACTGAAGCTTTCTTT.

In its sample, this clonotype was seen once. This rearrangement joins TRBV27 to TRBJ2-7; D possibly corresponds to TRBD1 (6 bases). In germline, CDR1 is MNHEY, CDR2 SMNVEV (reference sequence). Between the trimmed V and J ends, which lost 5 bases and 1 base, there was a span of 9 bases. The CDR3 spans 13 residues. Here the CDR3 DNA reads TGTGCCAGCAGTACCGGGACATCCTACGAGCAGTACTTC. Amino acids: CASSTGTSYEQYF.

The gene calls are TRBV5-1 and TRBJ2-2, with TRBD2 matching over 11 bases. The V gene's germline CDR1 is SGHRS and CDR2 YFSETQ. V gave up 3 bases and J gave up 0 bases; unmatched junction bases: 4. The CDR3 is made up of 17 amino acids. The CDR3 loop reads CASSSTSGDPNTGELFF. DNA of the CDR3: TGCGCCAGCAGCTCGACTAGCGGGGACCCGAACACCGGGGAGCTGTTTTTT.

The rearrangement links TRBV6-6 to TRBJ1-2; D uncertain. The CDR3 covers 12 residues. V lost 4 bases and J lost 6, with 9 bases in between. Germline loops: CDR1 MNHNY, CDR2 SVGAGI (reference sequence). DNA for the CDR3: TGTGCCAGCAGTTCCTACATGGATGGCTACACCTTC. This gives the protein CASSSYMDGYTF.

The rearrangement joins TRBV19 to TRBJ1-2; 9 bases are shared with TRBD1. Germline V gene sequence: CDR1 LNHDA, CDR2 SQIVND (reference sequence). This CDR3 spans 13 amino acids. The J segment lost 6 bases and the V segment lost 6 bases, leaving 5 bases of the junction unmatched. CDR3 residues: CASRTGGQDGYTF. The CDR3 bases are TGTGCCAGTAGGACAGGGGGTCAGGATGGCTACACCTTC.

This chain connects TRBV5-4 to TRBJ1-2; TRBD1 agrees at 7 bases. This CDR3 is built from 14 residues. Germline trimming cut 3 bases from V and 2 bases from J; bases unmatched to any gene: 4. Looked up from germline, CDR1 is SGHNT and CDR2 is YYREEE (reference sequence). This CDR3 is CASSSQTGNYGYTF. Here the CDR3 DNA reads TGTGCCAGCAGCTCCCAGACAGGGAACTATGGCTACACCTTC.

The table lists this clonotype with a few counts. Here the CDR3 reads CASSLEVTSDRESYEQYF. The CDR3 region has the DNA TGTGCCAGCAGCTTAGAGGTAACCTCGGACAGGGAAAGTTACGAGCAGTACTTC. The chain is built from TRBV13 and TRBJ2-7, with TRBD1 matching 8 bases. The CDR3 is 18 amino acids. With V trimmed by 1 base and J by 4 bases, 15 bases remained unmatched. Germline CDR1 and CDR2: PRHDT and FYEKMQ (reference sequence).

V gene TRBV20-1 combines with J gene TRBJ1-2, with D hard to call. V lost 3 bases, J lost 3 bases, and 20 bases lay in between. The germline CDR1 and CDR2 sequences are DFQATT and SNEGSKA (reference sequence). The length of the CDR3 is 16 residues. The CDR3 reads CSASLSSRGLDYGYTF. In DNA, the CDR3 is TGCAGTGCTAGCCTTTCGTCCCGTGGTTTGGACTATGGCTACACCTTC.

V and J are TRBV20-1 and TRBJ1-2; 10 bases agree with TRBD1. Germline CDR1 DFQATT, CDR2 SNEGSKA (reference sequence). Unmatched junction bases numbered 4, after V lost 3 bases and J lost 6 bases. The CDR3 runs to 13 residues. CDR3 sequence: CSARTGGADGYTF. The CDR3 DNA reads TGCAGTGCTAGGACAGGGGGCGCGGATGGCTACACCTTC.

This chain uses TRBV20-1 with TRBJ2-7; 7 positions match TRBD2. The V gene's germline CDR1 is DFQATT and CDR2 SNEGSKA (reference sequence). The CDR3 loop spans 13 amino acids. J was trimmed by 1 base and V by 6 bases; bases with no gene match: 6. CDR3 region: CSAREVDSYEQYF. CDR3 DNA: TGCAGTGCACGGGAGGTGGATTCCTACGAGCAGTACTTC.

The chain couples TRBV3-1 to TRBJ1-2, with D perhaps TRBD1 (5 bases). The CDR3 length is 13 residues. Germline lookup yields CDR1 LGHDT and CDR2 YNNKEL (reference sequence). V gave up 4 bases and J gave up 0 bases, with 6 bases separating them. The CDR3 nucleotides are TGTGCCAGCAGCCGGGGGACTAACTATGGCTACACCTTC. Translated: CASSRGTNYGYTF. Variable domain in full (rest from reference TRBV3-1 and TRBJ1-2): DTAVSQTPKYLVTQMGNDKSIKCEQNLGHDTMYWYKQDSKKFLKIMFSYNNKELIINETVPNRFSPKSPDKAHLNLHINSLELGDSAVYFCASSRGTNYGYTFGSGTRLTVV.

The chain has TRBV12-5 and TRBJ2-7; no definite D call. CDR3 length equals 13 residues. CDR1 and CDR2 from the germline V gene are LGHNT and FRNRAP. Trimming stripped 0 bases from V and 3 bases from J, with 6 bases between. The CDR3 DNA follows: TGTGCTAGTGGTTTGGTGGCAAACTACGAGCAGTACTTC. It translates to CASGLVANYEQYF.

This sequence joins TRBV7-2 and TRBJ2-7, with D possibly being TRBD2 (5 bases). The germline V gene encodes CDR1 SGHTA and CDR2 FQGNSA. Trimming took 4 bases from V and 9 from J, leaving 16 bases between them. The CDR3 spans 13 residues. The CDR3 sequence is CASSSIWGDGQYF. The CDR3 DNA is TGTGCCAGCAGCTCGATATGGGGAGACGGGCAGTACTTC.

The chain employs TRBV6-5 and TRBJ2-7; possibly TRBD2 for D (5 bases). Germline V gene lookup returns CDR1 MNHEY and CDR2 SVGAGI. V lost 6 bases and J 3 bases, leaving 18 bases between the germline ends. The CDR3 has 15 residues. The CDR3 is CASSIRHRGNYEQYF. Here the CDR3 DNA reads TGTGCCAGCAGCATTAGACACAGAGGGAACTACGAGCAGTACTTC.

The chain employs TRBV3-1 and TRBJ2-3; TRBD1 is a possible D gene (6 bases). The CDR3 loop spans 14 amino acids. The ends were cut back, 0 bases at V and 3 bases at J, with 7 bases in the middle. The germline V gene encodes CDR1 LGHDT and CDR2 YNNKEL (reference sequence). CDR3 protein: CASSQETGTDTQYF. For the CDR3, the DNA is TGTGCCAGCAGCCAAGAAACAGGGACAGATACGCAGTATTTT.